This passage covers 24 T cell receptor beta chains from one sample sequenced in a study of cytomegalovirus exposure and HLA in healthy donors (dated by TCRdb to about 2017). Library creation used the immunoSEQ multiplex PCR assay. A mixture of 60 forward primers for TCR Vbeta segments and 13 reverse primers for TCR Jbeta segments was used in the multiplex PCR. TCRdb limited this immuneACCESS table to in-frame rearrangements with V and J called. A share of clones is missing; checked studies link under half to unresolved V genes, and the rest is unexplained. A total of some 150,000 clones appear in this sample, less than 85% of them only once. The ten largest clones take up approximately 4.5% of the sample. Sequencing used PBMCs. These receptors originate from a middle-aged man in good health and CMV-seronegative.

CDR3 nucleotides: TGTGCCAGCAGCTCCTCAGTTCTCTCCAGGGGGCGGGCCAAAAACATTCAGTACTTC. Translated, it gives CASSSSVLSRGRAKNIQYF. V usage is TRBV7-6 and J usage is TRBJ2-4; 8 bases line up with TRBD1. From germline, CDR1 is SGHVS and CDR2 FNYEAQ. This CDR3 contains 19 residues. The V gene end was trimmed by 4 bases and the J gene end by 1 base; junction bases not matched to a gene: 15.

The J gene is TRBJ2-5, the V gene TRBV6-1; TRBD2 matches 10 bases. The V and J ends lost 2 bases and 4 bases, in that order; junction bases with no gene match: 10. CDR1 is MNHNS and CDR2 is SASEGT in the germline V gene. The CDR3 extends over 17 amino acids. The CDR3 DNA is TGTGCCAGCAGTGAATATTTTAGCGGGGGGCCGGGAGAGACCCAGTACTTC. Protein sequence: CASSEYFSGGPGETQYF.

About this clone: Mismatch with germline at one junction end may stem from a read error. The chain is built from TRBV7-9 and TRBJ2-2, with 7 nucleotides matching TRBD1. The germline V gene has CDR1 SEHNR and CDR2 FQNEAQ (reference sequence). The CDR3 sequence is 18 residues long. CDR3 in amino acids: CSSSPRVEGTVHTGELFF. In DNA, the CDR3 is TGTTCCAGCAGCCCGCGCGTCGAGGGGACAGTGCACACCGGGGAGCTGTTTTTT.

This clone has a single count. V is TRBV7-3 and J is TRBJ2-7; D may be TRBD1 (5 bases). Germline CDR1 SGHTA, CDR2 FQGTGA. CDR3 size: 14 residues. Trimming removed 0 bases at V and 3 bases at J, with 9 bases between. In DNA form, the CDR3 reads TGTGCCAGCAGCTTAACAGGGGTGGGCTACGAGCAGTACTTC. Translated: CASSLTGVGYEQYF.

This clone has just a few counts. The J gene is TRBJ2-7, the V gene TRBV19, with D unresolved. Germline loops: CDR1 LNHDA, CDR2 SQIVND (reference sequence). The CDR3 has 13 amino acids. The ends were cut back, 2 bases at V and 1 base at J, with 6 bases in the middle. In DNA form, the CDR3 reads TGTGCCAGTAGTATAATGAGTTCCTACGAGCAGTACTTC. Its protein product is CASSIMSSYEQYF.

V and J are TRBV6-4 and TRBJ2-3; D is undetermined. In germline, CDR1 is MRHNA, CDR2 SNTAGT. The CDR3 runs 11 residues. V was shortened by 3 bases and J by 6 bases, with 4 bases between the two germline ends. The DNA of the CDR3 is TGTGCCAGCAGTGAGGCTGATACGCAGTATTTT. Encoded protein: CASSEADTQYF.

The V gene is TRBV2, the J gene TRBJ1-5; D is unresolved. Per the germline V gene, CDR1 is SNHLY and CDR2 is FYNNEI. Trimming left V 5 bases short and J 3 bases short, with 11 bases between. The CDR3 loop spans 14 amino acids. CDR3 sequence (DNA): TGTGCCAGCAGTCTTAGACAACTCAATCAGCCCCAGCATTTT. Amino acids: CASSLRQLNQPQHF.

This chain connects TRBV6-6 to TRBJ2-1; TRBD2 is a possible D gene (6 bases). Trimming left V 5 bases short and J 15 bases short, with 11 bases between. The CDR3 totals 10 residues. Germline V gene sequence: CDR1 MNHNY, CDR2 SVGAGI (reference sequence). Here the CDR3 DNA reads TGTGCCAGCAGTGAGGGACTCCCGTTCTTC. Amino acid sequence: CASSEGLPFF.

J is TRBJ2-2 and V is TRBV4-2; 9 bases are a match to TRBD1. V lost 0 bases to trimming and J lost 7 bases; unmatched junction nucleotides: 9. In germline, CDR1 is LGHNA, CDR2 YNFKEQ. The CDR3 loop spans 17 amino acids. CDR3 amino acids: CASSQENGQGRNGELFF. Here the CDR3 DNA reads TGTGCCAGCAGCCAAGAAAATGGACAGGGGAGAAACGGGGAGCTGTTTTTT.

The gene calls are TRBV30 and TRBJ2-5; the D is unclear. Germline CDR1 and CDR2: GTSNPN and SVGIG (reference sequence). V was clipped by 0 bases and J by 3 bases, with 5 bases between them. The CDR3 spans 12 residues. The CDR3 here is CAWSVTEETQYF. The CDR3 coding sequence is TGTGCCTGGAGTGTAACAGAAGAGACCCAGTACTTC.

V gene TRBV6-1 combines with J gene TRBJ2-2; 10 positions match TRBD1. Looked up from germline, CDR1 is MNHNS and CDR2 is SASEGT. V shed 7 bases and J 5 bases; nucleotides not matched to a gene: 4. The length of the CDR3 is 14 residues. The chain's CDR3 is CASTQGQGTGELFF. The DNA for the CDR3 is TGTGCCAGCACCCAGGGACAGGGGACCGGGGAGCTGTTTTTT.

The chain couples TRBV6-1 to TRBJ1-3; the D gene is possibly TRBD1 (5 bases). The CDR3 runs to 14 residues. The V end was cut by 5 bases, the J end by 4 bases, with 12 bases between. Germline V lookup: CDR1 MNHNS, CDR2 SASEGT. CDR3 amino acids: CASSTGDGGNTIYF. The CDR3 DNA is TGTGCCAGCAGTACGGGGGATGGCGGAAACACCATATATTTT.

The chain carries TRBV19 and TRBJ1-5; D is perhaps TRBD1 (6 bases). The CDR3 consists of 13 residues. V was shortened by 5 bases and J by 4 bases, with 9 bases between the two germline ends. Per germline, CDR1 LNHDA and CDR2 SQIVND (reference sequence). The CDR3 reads CASSGTPNQPQHF. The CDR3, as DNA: TGTGCCAGTAGTGGGACACCTAATCAGCCCCAGCATTTT.

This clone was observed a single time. For the CDR3, the DNA is TGTGCCAGCAGTGAATTCATTGGAAACACCATATATTTT. Amino acid sequence: CASSEFIGNTIYF. This chain uses TRBV2 with TRBJ1-3, with D hard to call. The CDR3 is 13 residues long. Germline V gene lookup returns CDR1 SNHLY and CDR2 FYNNEI. V was pared by 2 bases and J by 3 bases, with 5 bases between.

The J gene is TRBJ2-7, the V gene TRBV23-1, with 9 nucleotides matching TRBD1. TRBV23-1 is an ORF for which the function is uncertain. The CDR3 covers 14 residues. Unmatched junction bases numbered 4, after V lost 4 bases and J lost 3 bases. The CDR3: CASSLAGQGYEQYF. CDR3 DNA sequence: TGCGCCAGCAGTCTTGCGGGACAGGGCTACGAGCAGTACTTC.

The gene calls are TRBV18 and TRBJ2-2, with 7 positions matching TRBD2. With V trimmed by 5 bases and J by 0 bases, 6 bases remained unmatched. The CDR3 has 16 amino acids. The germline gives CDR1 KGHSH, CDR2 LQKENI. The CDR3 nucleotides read TGTGCCAGCTCAATCACCGGGGGGACGAACACCGGGGAGCTGTTTTTT. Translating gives CASSITGGTNTGELFF.

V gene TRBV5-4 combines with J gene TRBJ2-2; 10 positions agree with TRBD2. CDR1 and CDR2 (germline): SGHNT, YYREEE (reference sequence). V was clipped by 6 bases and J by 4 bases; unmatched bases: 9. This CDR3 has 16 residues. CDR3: CASTRSSGGVTGELFF. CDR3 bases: TGTGCCAGCACCCGTTCGAGCGGGGGGGTCACCGGGGAGCTGTTTTTT.

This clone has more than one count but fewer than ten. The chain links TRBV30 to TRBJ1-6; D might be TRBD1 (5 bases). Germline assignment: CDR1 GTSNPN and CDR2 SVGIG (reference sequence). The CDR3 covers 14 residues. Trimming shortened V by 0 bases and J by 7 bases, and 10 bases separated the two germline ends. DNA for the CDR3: TGTGCCTGGAGTGTGGGGCCGGAGAATTCACCCCTCCACTTT. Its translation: CAWSVGPENSPLHF. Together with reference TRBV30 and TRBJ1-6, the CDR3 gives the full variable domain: SQTIHQWPATLVQPVGSPLSLECTVEGTSNPNLYWYRQAAGRGLQLLFYSVGIGQISSEVPQNLSASRPQDRQFILSSKKLLLSDSGFYLCAWSVGPENSPLHFGNGTRLTVT.

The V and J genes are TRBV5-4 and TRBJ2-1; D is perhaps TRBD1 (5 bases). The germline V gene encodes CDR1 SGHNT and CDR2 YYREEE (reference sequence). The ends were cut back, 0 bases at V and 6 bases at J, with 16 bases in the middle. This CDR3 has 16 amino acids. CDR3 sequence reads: CASSLGGAMGRNEQFF. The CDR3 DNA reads TGTGCCAGCAGCTTGGGGGGCGCGATGGGGCGCAATGAGCAGTTCTTC.

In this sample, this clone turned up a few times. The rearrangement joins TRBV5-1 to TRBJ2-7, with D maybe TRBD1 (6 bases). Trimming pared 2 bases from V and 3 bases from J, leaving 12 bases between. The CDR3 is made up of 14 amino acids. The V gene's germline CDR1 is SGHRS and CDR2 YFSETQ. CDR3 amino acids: CASSFLQGYYEQYF. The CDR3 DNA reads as TGCGCCAGCAGCTTCCTACAGGGATACTACGAGCAGTACTTC.

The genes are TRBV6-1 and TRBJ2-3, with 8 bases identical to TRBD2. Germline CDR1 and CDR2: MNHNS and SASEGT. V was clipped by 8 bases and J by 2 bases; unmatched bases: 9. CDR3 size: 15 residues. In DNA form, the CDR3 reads TGTGCCAGCTCCCGGGGGGGTGGGGTCACAGATACGCAGTATTTT. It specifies CASSRGGGVTDTQYF.

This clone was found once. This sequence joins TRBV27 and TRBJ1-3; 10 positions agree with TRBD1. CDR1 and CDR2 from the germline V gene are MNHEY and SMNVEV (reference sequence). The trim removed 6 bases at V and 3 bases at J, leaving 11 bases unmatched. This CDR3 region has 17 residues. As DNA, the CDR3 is TGTGCCAGCAGATCCCGGGACAGGGGAGTGTTTGGAAACACCATATATTTT. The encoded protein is CASRSRDRGVFGNTIYF.

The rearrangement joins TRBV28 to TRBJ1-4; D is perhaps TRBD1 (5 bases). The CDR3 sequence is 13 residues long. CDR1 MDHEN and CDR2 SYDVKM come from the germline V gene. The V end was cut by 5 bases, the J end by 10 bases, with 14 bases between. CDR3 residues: CASSIRDGAKLFF. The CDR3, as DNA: TGTGCCAGCAGTATCAGGGATGGTGCAAAACTGTTTTTT. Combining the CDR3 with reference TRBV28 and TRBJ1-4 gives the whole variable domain DVKVTQSSRYLVKRTGEKVFLECVQDMDHENMFWYRQDPGLGLRLIYFSYDVKMKEKGDIPEGYSVSREKKERFSLILESASTNQTSMYLCASSIRDGAKLFFGSGTQLSVL.

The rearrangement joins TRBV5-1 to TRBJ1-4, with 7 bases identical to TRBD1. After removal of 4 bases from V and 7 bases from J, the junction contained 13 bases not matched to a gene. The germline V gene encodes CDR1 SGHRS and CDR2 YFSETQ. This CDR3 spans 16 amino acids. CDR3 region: CASSPQGGRKSEKLFF. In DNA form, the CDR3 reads TGCGCCAGCAGCCCGCAGGGGGGAAGGAAGAGTGAAAAACTGTTTTTT.